The clone carrying this TCR beta chain has more than one count but fewer than ten. The antigen is not known. A much larger clone lies a single base off, so this may be a read error. Germline values: CDR1 SGHTA, CDR2 FQGNSA. The CDR3 consists of 14 residues. The data stem from a study of blood T cells in healthy people across ages. Combining a sample-barcoded 5' primer with a J-beta primer mix, a second PCR ran for about 7 to 11 cycles. All samples yielded 3 million or more CDR3-containing paired-end reads. MiXCR, applied by TCRdb to the 5' RACE reads, yields one record per CDR3 protein. The repertoire consists of some 710,000 distinct CDR3 sequences, with more than 35% occurring once and the leading ten covering 15% to 20%. General study findings and limits: Older individuals had lower TCR beta diversity per million T cells (the decline was roughly linear).

The rearrangement links TRBV7-2 to TRBJ2-7; 7 nucleotides line up with TRBD1. The source of this sequence is a man older than 75 in good health. Input material: blood. CDR3 loop: CAGSQRQGTYEQYF. The CDR3 DNA is TGTGCCGGCAGCCAACGACAGGGTACCTACGAGCAGTACTTC. The full variable domain, completed using reference TRBV7-2 and TRBJ2-7, is GAGVSQSPSNKVTEKGKDVELRCDPISGHTALYWYRQSLGQGLEFLIYFQGNSAPDKSGLPSDRFSAERTGGSVSTLTIQRTQQEDSAVYLCAGSQRQGTYEQYFGPGTRLTVT.